Below, 30 T cell receptor beta chains from the same sample are listed, as sequenced in a study of spatial heterogeneity in lung cancer. Antigens of these TCRs are unknown. TCRdb used MiXCR to reprocess the 5' RACE reads, holding one entry per CDR3 protein. The top ten clones hold 11% of a sample with over 10,000 distinct CDR3 sequences, about 5.6% of them seen once. Study results and caveats: Expanded intratumoral alpha and beta TCR counts tracked tumor mutation counts.

The time point denotes: sample taken at primary tumor resection. The sample consisted of lung tumor tissue, taken at surgery. These receptors were taken from a female donor with early-stage non-small cell lung cancer.

The chain combines TRBV7-2 with TRBJ2-1; TRBD1 agrees at 8 bases. The ends lost 0 bases at V and 10 bases at J; junction bases unmatched: 8. Per the germline V gene, CDR1 is SGHTA and CDR2 is FQGNSA. CDR3 length equals 15 residues. The CDR3 reads CASSLAPDRAAEQFF. CDR3 nucleotides: TGTGCCAGCAGCTTAGCCCCGGACAGGGCTGCGGAGCAGTTCTTC.

By proportion, this clonotype is medium-sized (0.01 to 0.1%). The CDR3 nucleotides read TGTGCCTGGAGTGTACAAGGGTATGGCAATCAGCCCCAGCATTTT. It translates to CAWSVQGYGNQPQHF. The genes are TRBV30 and TRBJ1-5, with D hard to call. The germline V and J ends were trimmed by 0 bases and 2 bases, with 11 bases remaining between them. CDR3 size: 15 residues. Germline V CDR1 and CDR2: GTSNPN, SVGIG (reference sequence). Variable domain in full (rest from reference TRBV30 and TRBJ1-5): SQTIHQWPATLVQPVGSPLSLECTVEGTSNPNLYWYRQAAGRGLQLLFYSVGIGQISSEVPQNLSASRPQDRQFILSSKKLLLSDSGFYLCAWSVQGYGNQPQHFGDGTRLSIL.

For the CDR3, the DNA is TGTGCCAGCAGCTTAACTAGCGGGAGCGGCGCGGAGACCCAGTACTTC. Translation: CASSLTSGSGAETQYF. The chain combines TRBV5-4 with TRBJ2-5; 11 bases map to TRBD2. J lost 5 bases, V lost 2 bases, and 8 bases had no gene match. The CDR3 runs 16 residues. CDR1 and CDR2 (germline): SGHNT, YYREEE (reference sequence).

Many counts were recorded for this clonotype. This chain joins TRBV28 and TRBJ2-3, with TRBD1 identical over 9 bases. Germline-derived CDR1 and CDR2 are MDHEN and SYDVKM. The CDR3 length is 15 residues. J gave up 0 bases and V 5 bases, and 3 bases lay outside the gene matches. In nucleotides, the CDR3 is TGTGCCAGCAGTCCCGGGACAGGGAGCACAGATACGCAGTATTTT. The encoded protein is CASSPGTGSTDTQYF.

This clonotype was seen many times. The chain links TRBV4-3 to TRBJ2-5, with unresolved D. The V end lost 4 bases, the J end lost 4 bases, and 19 bases lay between the germline ends. CDR1 is LGHNA and CDR2 is YSLEER in the germline V gene. This CDR3 has 16 amino acids. Here the CDR3 DNA reads TGCGCCAGCAGCCCCGAAAGGGCCGACTGGACAGAGACCCAGTACTTC. It specifies CASSPERADWTETQYF.

There are a few counts of this clonotype. This chain uses TRBV12-3 or TRBV12-4 with TRBJ2-7; D uncertain. V was shortened by 6 bases and J by 3 bases, with 9 bases between the two germline ends. The CDR3 loop spans 12 amino acids. The CDR3 region is CASRGPFYEQYF. In DNA, the CDR3 is TGTGCCAGCAGAGGGCCGTTCTACGAGCAGTACTTC.

Many counts were recorded for this clonotype. J is TRBJ1-2 and V is TRBV11-2; a possible D gene is TRBD1 (6 bases). The CDR3 has 14 residues. CDR1 SGHAT and CDR2 FQNNGV come from the germline V gene. The V end lost 1 base, the J end lost 8 bases, and 14 bases lay between the germline ends. CDR3 loop: CASSLVWGARGYTF. The CDR3 bases are TGTGCCAGCAGCTTAGTGTGGGGGGCGCGAGGCTACACCTTC.

The chain carries TRBV20-1 and TRBJ2-1; 8 bases agree with TRBD2. The CDR3 extends over 19 amino acids. Germline-derived CDR1 and CDR2 are DFQATT and SNEGSKA (reference sequence). J was trimmed by 5 bases and V by 0 bases; bases with no gene match: 18. This CDR3 reads CSARDGTSQAAFPNNEQFF. The CDR3 DNA follows: TGCAGTGCTAGAGACGGGACTAGTCAGGCTGCTTTTCCTAACAATGAGCAGTTCTTC.

By share of the sample, this clonotype is medium-sized. The chain recombines TRBV12-3 or TRBV12-4 with TRBJ2-5; D not certain. CDR3 length: 13 residues. V lost 3 bases to trimming and J lost 5 bases, with 10 bases between them. For the CDR3, the DNA is TGTGCCAGCAGTTTGGGCCAACGGGAGACCCAGTACTTC. It is translated as CASSLGQRETQYF.

This clonotype was seen many times. The V and J genes are TRBV30 and TRBJ2-5, with D possibly TRBD1 on 5 matching bases. The germline V and J ends were trimmed by 3 bases and 2 bases, with 10 bases remaining between them. The CDR3 consists of 13 residues. The germline V gene has CDR1 GTSNPN and CDR2 SVGIG (reference sequence). The CDR3 DNA sequence: TGTGCCTGGAGCAGGGCTACACAAGAGACCCAGTACTTC. It codes for CAWSRATQETQYF.

This clonotype was detected many times. The rearrangement uses TRBV27 and TRBJ2-3, with D uncertain. V lost 6 bases and J lost 1, with 8 bases in between. The germline V gene encodes CDR1 MNHEY and CDR2 SMNVEV (reference sequence). This CDR3 is 13 amino acids long. The CDR3 region has the DNA TGTGCCAGCAGACTACAAGGCACAGATACGCAGTATTTT. This sequence encodes CASRLQGTDTQYF.

By sample share, this clonotype is large (0.1 to 1%). This chain links TRBV7-9 with TRBJ2-4; D gene unclear. CDR1 SEHNR and CDR2 FQNEAQ come from the germline V gene (reference sequence). Trimming took 3 bases from V and 6 from J, leaving 9 bases between them. This CDR3 is 13 amino acids long. The CDR3 nucleotides read TGTGCCAGCAGCTTTAACGACGGAAACATTCAGTACTTC. Its protein is CASSFNDGNIQYF.

This clonotype was seen at least ten times. The chain links TRBV7-9 to TRBJ2-3; TRBD2 matches 11 bases. This CDR3 is 16 amino acids long. V lost 3 bases and J lost 2; bases outside the gene matches: 4. In germline, CDR1 is SEHNR, CDR2 FQNEAQ (reference sequence). Written as DNA, the CDR3 is TGTGCCAGCAGCTTTGGACTAGCGGGTTTCACAGATACGCAGTATTTT. Translating it yields CASSFGLAGFTDTQYF.

This clonotype was seen many times. The gene calls are TRBV6-5 and TRBJ1-5; D may be TRBD1 (6 bases). V lost 2 bases, J lost 6 bases, and 11 bases lay in between. This CDR3 is built from 14 residues. From germline, CDR1 is MNHEY and CDR2 SVGAGI. The CDR3 here is CASSYAGGGQPQHF. The CDR3 DNA reads as TGTGCCAGCAGTTACGCGGGGGGCGGTCAGCCCCAGCATTTT.

This clonotype appeared many times. The chain employs TRBV4-1 and TRBJ1-2; 10 bases match TRBD1. Germline V gene lookup returns CDR1 MGHRA and CDR2 YSYEKL. The junction had 7 bases not matched to a gene; V was cut back by 0 bases and J by 0 bases. The length of the CDR3 is 18 residues. The CDR3 DNA is TGCGCCAGCAGCCAAGATCCGGGACAGGGGTCGGCTAACTATGGCTACACCTTC. This encodes CASSQDPGQGSANYGYTF.

This clonotype was seen more than once but under ten times. The rearrangement uses TRBV20-1 and TRBJ1-6, with 8 bases aligning to TRBD1. Trimming removed 6 bases from V and 10 bases from J; junction bases left unmatched: 17. The CDR3 consists of 16 residues. CDR1 is DFQATT and CDR2 is SNEGSKA in the germline V gene (reference sequence). As DNA, the CDR3 is TGCAGTGCCAAAACTCCCGCCGGGACAGGCGGATCACCCCTCCACTTT. Protein product: CSAKTPAGTGGSPLHF.

The V call is TRBV6-2 or TRBV6-3, the J call TRBJ2-2; 13 bases are a match to TRBD2. This CDR3 contains 14 residues. CDR1 and CDR2 (germline): MNHEY, SVGEGT. Trimming took 8 bases from V and 7 from J; bases not matched to a gene: 4. CDR3 nucleotide sequence: TGTGCCAGCCGACTAGCGGGGGGCATCGGGGAGCTGTTTTTT. Protein product: CASRLAGGIGELFF.

This sequence joins TRBV4-2 and TRBJ1-1; a weak D match, TRBD1 (6 bases). The ends were cut back, 4 bases at V and 1 base at J, with 10 bases in the middle. The CDR3 spans 14 residues. CDR1 LGHNA and CDR2 YNFKEQ come from the germline V gene. In DNA, the CDR3 is TGTGCCAGCAGCCCTCAGGGGACGAACACTGAAGCTTTCTTT. This translates into CASSPQGTNTEAFF.

There are many counts of this clonotype. This chain connects TRBV5-1 to TRBJ2-1; 12 bases agree with TRBD2. The CDR3 runs 18 residues. Looked up from germline, CDR1 is SGHRS and CDR2 is YFSETQ. V trimming: 5 bases; J trimming: 0 bases; junction bases outside the gene matches: 9. The CDR3 coding sequence is TGCGCCAGCAGGGGAACTAGCGGGGGGCGGAGCTCCTACAATGAGCAGTTCTTC. Protein sequence: CASRGTSGGRSSYNEQFF. Using reference TRBV5-1 and TRBJ2-1 for the parts outside the CDR3, the full variable domain is KAGVTQTPRYLIKTRGQQVTLSCSPISGHRSVSWYQQTPGQGLQFLFEYFSETQRNKGNFPGRFSGRQFSNSRSEMNVSTLELGDSALYLCASRGTSGGRSSYNEQFFGPGTRLTVL.

This clonotype was counted many times. The V call is TRBV9, the J call TRBJ2-1; D might be TRBD1 or TRBD2, each matching 6 bases. Germline V lookup: CDR1 SGDLS, CDR2 YYNGEE. V was cut by 6 bases and J by 4 bases, with 20 bases left in between. This CDR3 region has 16 residues. This CDR3 reads CASNNGEGGLYNEQFF. In DNA form, the CDR3 reads TGTGCCAGCAACAACGGTGAGGGGGGTCTGTACAATGAGCAGTTCTTC.

Ten or more counts support this clonotype. The chain links TRBV3-1 to TRBJ2-7; no reliable D call. The CDR3 is 12 amino acids. The V gene lost 1 base and the J gene lost 3 bases, with 4 bases spanning the gap. Germline V gives CDR1 LGHDT, CDR2 YNNKEL (reference sequence). The chain's CDR3 is CASSQGIYEQYF. In DNA form, the CDR3 reads TGTGCCAGCAGCCAAGGTATCTACGAGCAGTACTTC.

This clonotype came up many times. The V gene is TRBV7-3, the J gene TRBJ2-4; the D gene is possibly TRBD1 (5 bases). The CDR3 is 14 amino acids. Trimming left V 4 bases short and J 6 bases short, with 13 bases between. CDR1 and CDR2 (germline): SGHTA, FQGTGA. The CDR3 coding sequence is TGTGCCAGCAGCTCAGCAGGGCAGGGAAACATTCAGTACTTC. Translated: CASSSAGQGNIQYF.

In its sample, this clonotype is medium-sized. The V call is TRBV6-2 or TRBV6-3, the J call TRBJ1-1, with D hard to call. This CDR3 is 13 amino acids long. V lost 6 bases and J 5 bases, leaving 13 bases between the germline ends. Per the germline V gene, CDR1 is MNHEY and CDR2 is SVGEGT. The CDR3: CASRRLPSTEAFF. The CDR3 DNA reads TGTGCCAGCAGAAGACTCCCTTCGACTGAAGCTTTCTTT.

The table lists this clonotype with many counts. The J gene is TRBJ2-3, the V gene TRBV11-2; D not certain. CDR3 length: 16 amino acids. Germline CDR1 reads SGHAT; CDR2 reads FQNNGV. The V and J ends lost 4 bases and 2 bases respectively, with 16 bases between them. The CDR3 DNA is TGTGCCAGCAGCTCTCGTTTGATGGATCCCACAGATACGCAGTATTTT. Translation: CASSSRLMDPTDTQYF.

This clonotype has at least ten counts. DNA for the CDR3: TGTGCCAGCTCACCCCGACTAGCGGGGTCGAACACCGGGGAGCTGTTTTTT. Protein: CASSPRLAGSNTGELFF. V gene TRBV18 combines with J gene TRBJ2-2, with TRBD2 identical over 11 bases. V lost 3 bases and J lost 0; bases outside the gene matches: 3. From germline, CDR1 is KGHSH and CDR2 LQKENI. CDR3 length: 17 amino acids.

The chain uses TRBV4-1 and TRBJ2-2; D not resolved. Germline CDR1 is MGHRA and CDR2 is YSYEKL. The CDR3 extends over 14 amino acids. V was pared by 0 bases and J by 7 bases, with 9 bases between. This chain's CDR3 is CASSQELPYGELFF. The CDR3 DNA reads TGCGCCAGCAGCCAAGAATTACCGTACGGGGAGCTGTTTTTT.

Many counts were recorded for this clonotype. The chain recombines TRBV10-3 with TRBJ1-4; tentative D call: TRBD1 (5 bases). Trimming cost V 10 bases and J 6 bases, with 18 bases left between them. Germline V lookup: CDR1 ENHRY, CDR2 SYGVKD. This CDR3 region has 14 residues. CDR3 coding DNA: TGTGCCACGCGTGGGGCTGATAGAGATGAAAAACTGTTTTTT. Translated, it gives CATRGADRDEKLFF.

This clonotype was recorded many times. The CDR3 DNA follows: TGTGCCAGCAGTTCCCCACAGGGGGCGGGCACCGGGGAGCTGTTTTTT. Residues: CASSSPQGAGTGELFF. The chain employs TRBV28 and TRBJ2-2; TRBD1 matches 9 bases. The CDR3 totals 16 residues. V was pared by 4 bases and J by 4 bases, with 7 bases of the junction left unmatched. Germline V gives CDR1 MDHEN, CDR2 SYDVKM.

This clonotype was detected ten times or more. V usage is TRBV7-2 and J usage is TRBJ2-7; the D gene is possibly TRBD1 (7 bases). V was trimmed by 6 bases and J by 3 bases, leaving 18 bases between them. The germline V gene has CDR1 SGHTA and CDR2 FQGNSA. CDR3 length: 15 amino acids. CDR3 sequence (DNA): TGTGCCAGCAGGGCAGGGGGGCCGAGCTTCTACGAGCAGTACTTC. Translated: CASRAGGPSFYEQYF.

This clonotype qualifies as medium-sized. This sequence joins TRBV7-2 and TRBJ2-4, with D perhaps matching TRBD2 (5 bases). V dropped 5 bases and J dropped 0 bases, with 11 bases sitting between them. The CDR3 consists of 15 residues. The germline gives CDR1 SGHTA, CDR2 FQGNSA. CDR3 amino acids: CASSPRGVAKNIQYF. CDR3 coding DNA: TGTGCCAGCAGCCCCCGGGGAGTAGCCAAAAACATTCAGTACTTC.